Listed below are T cell receptor beta chains from one sample, sequenced in a study of response to subunit inactivated influenza vaccine. TCRdb re-analysed the RT-PCR reads in MiXCR, keeping a single row per CDR3 protein. The top ten hold 7.5% to 8% of the sample, which has 590,000 or so distinct CDR3 sequences, 11% to 15% seen once. The material was PBMCs from blood, obtained 14 to 15 days before vaccination. The source is a man aged 45-60 years who received an inactivated influenza vaccine. Each CDR3 is given without its conserved first and last residue.

J	V	CDR3
TRBJ2-7	TRBV6-5	ASSYRPSYEQY
TRBJ1-4	TRBV20-1	SAQEEKLF
TRBJ1-1	TRBV7-9	AIKRGAEAF
TRBJ1-5	TRBV28	ASLGQGDLQPQH
TRBJ1-5	TRBV6-1	ASSEVFNQPQH
TRBJ2-3	TRBV12-3/TRBV12-4	ASTMTNSDTQY
TRBJ2-2	TRBV5-1	ASSDGQGSTGELF
TRBJ1-6	TRBV10-2	ASSMTGEFSPLH
TRBJ2-7	TRBV29-1	SVPGGASYEQY
TRBJ2-7	TRBV5-4	ASGMGASHYEQY
TRBJ2-2	TRBV7-2	ASSERSGGRYTGELF
TRBJ2-5	TRBV11-3	ASSLMKAGGVETQY
TRBJ2-1	TRBV11-2	ASSPTGGRDEQF
TRBJ1-4	TRBV12-3/TRBV12-4	ASSFRTSEKLF
TRBJ1-1	TRBV5-1	ASSYQERTGGAF
TRBJ2-3	TRBV5-5	TGGGLGGTQY
TRBJ1-2	TRBV7-9	ASSLSSRGGGYT
TRBJ2-3	TRBV4-3	ASSQASGSTGNTQY
TRBJ2-1	TRBV7-2	ASSLWGQAWDYNEQF
TRBJ1-5	TRBV6-1	ASSGGLSNQPQH
TRBJ2-3	TRBV19	ASTPRETTDTQY
TRBJ2-7	TRBV4-2	ASSQDLSGQGPPEQY
TRBJ2-7	TRBV12-3/TRBV12-4	ASSKRRGATRDSLFYEQY
TRBJ1-5	TRBV20-1	SARVVDNQPQH
TRBJ1-6	TRBV6-5	ASSYSATYSPLH
TRBJ2-1	TRBV4-2	ASSQVQGEQF
TRBJ2-3	TRBV7-9	ASRLAGVSTDTQY
TRBJ2-7	TRBV5-1	ASSLGDPYEQY
TRBJ2-6	TRBV29-1	SVATMAGANVLT
TRBJ2-2	TRBV4-2	ASSPPVGQGTGELF
TRBJ2-1	TRBV9	ASSPRTAGGMSEQF
TRBJ2-7	TRBV7-9	ASTPRQRAYEQY
TRBJ2-7	TRBV10-3	AISAGLAGGYYEQY
TRBJ1-5	TRBV7-2	ASSLAGQGVTQPQH
TRBJ2-1	TRBV12-3/TRBV12-4	ASSPGLARTEQF